The 19 T cell receptor beta chains reported below all come from one sample, sequenced in a study of T cells after yellow fever vaccination. TCRdb recomputed calls from the 5' RACE reads with MiXCR, one row per CDR3 protein. The sample has 240,000 or so distinct CDR3 sequences, less than 9% seen once. Here the sequenced sample was CD4+ T cells sorted from PBMCs, taken 15 days after the yellow fever booster vaccination. The source of these receptors is a man aged 30 to 39 who received the YFV17D yellow fever vaccine.

This clonotype was observed a handful of times. J is TRBJ1-5 and V is TRBV9, with TRBD1 identical over 7 bases. Trimming at V came to 0 bases and at J to 5 bases, leaving 5 bases not matched to a gene. CDR3 size: 15 residues. CDR1 is SGDLS, CDR2 YYNGEE, per germline. CDR3 sequence: CASSVEGQPHQPQHF. The CDR3 DNA follows: TGTGCCAGCAGCGTAGAGGGACAGCCCCATCAGCCCCAGCATTTT.

This clonotype was counted many times. This chain joins TRBV7-2 and TRBJ2-7; 9 bases line up with TRBD1. Unmatched junction bases numbered 3, after V lost 0 bases and J lost 3 bases. There are 15 residues in the CDR3. Per the germline V gene, CDR1 is SGHTA and CDR2 is FQGNSA. The CDR3 loop reads CASSLAGTGNYEQYF. The CDR3 nucleotides are TGTGCCAGCAGCTTAGCCGGGACAGGGAACTACGAGCAGTACTTC.

This clonotype was detected only a few times. The V gene is TRBV3-1, the J gene TRBJ2-1; 9 bases are a match to TRBD2. The germline V gene encodes CDR1 LGHDT and CDR2 YNNKEL (reference sequence). The CDR3 consists of 18 residues. With V trimmed by 1 base and J by 5 bases, 12 bases remained unmatched. Here the CDR3 DNA reads TGTGCCAGCAGCCAAGTCTCCGGGTTAGCGGGGGCCAACAATGAGCAGTTCTTC. Translation gives CASSQVSGLAGANNEQFF.

About this clonotype: A single base separates this from a much larger clone, so it may be a read error. The chain is built from TRBV5-1 and TRBJ2-3; D tentatively reads TRBD1 or TRBD2 (6 bases each). The CDR3 has 14 amino acids. The germline V gene encodes CDR1 SGHRS and CDR2 YFSETQ. Trimming cost V 8 bases and J 3 bases, with 16 bases left between them. CDR3 amino acids: CARSQGTPTDTQYF. The CDR3 DNA follows: TGCGCCAGAAGCCAGGGGACTCCAACAGATACGCAGTATTTT.

In this sample, this clonotype turned up a few times. The chain carries TRBV3-1 and TRBJ2-2, with TRBD2 matching 9 bases. The junction had 4 bases not matched to a gene; V was cut back by 1 base and J by 4 bases. The CDR3 length is 16 residues. The germline CDR1 and CDR2 sequences are LGHDT and YNNKEL (reference sequence). CDR3 protein: CASSQGLAGVTGELFF. In DNA, the CDR3 is TGTGCCAGCAGCCAAGGGTTAGCGGGAGTCACCGGGGAGCTGTTTTTT.

V usage is TRBV20-1 and J usage is TRBJ2-1, with 7 bases fitting TRBD1. The length of the CDR3 is 14 residues. Germline lookup yields CDR1 DFQATT and CDR2 SNEGSKA (reference sequence). Trimming removed 6 bases from V and 7 bases from J; junction bases left unmatched: 12. CDR3 sequence (DNA): TGCAGTGCCCGCACCCTACAGGGGCGAAATGAGCAGTTCTTC. This codes for CSARTLQGRNEQFF.

There are many counts of this clonotype. This chain links TRBV11-1 with TRBJ2-1; TRBD2 matches at 16 bases. CDR1 SGHAT and CDR2 FQDESV come from the germline V gene (reference sequence). Trimming at V came to 5 bases and at J to 8 bases, leaving 15 bases not matched to a gene. The CDR3 loop spans 19 amino acids. This CDR3 reads CASSPHAGLAGGPRDEQFF. CDR3 DNA: TGTGCCAGCAGCCCCCATGCGGGACTAGCGGGAGGGCCGAGGGATGAGCAGTTCTTC.

This clonotype showed up just a few times. V is TRBV4-3 and J is TRBJ2-2, with a weak D call TRBD2 (6 bases). The V end lost 0 bases, the J end lost 3 bases, and 14 bases lay between the germline ends. Germline CDR1 and CDR2: LGHNA and YSLEER. The length of the CDR3 is 17 residues. The CDR3 nucleotides read TGCGCCAGCAGCCAAGAAAGCTCGGCGGGGTACACCGGGGAGCTGTTTTTT. Its protein product is CASSQESSAGYTGELFF.

The chain links TRBV11-2 to TRBJ2-7, with 10 bases matching TRBD2. The CDR3 sequence is 18 residues long. With V trimmed by 2 bases and J by 9 bases, 19 bases remained unmatched. Germline loops: CDR1 SGHAT, CDR2 FQNNGV. The CDR3 nucleotides are TGTGCCAGCAGCTTACAACGGGGGGCTAGCGGGGGCAAGGTTTTGCAGTACTTC. Its protein product is CASSLQRGASGGKVLQYF. The complete variable domain, with remaining parts taken from reference TRBV11-2 and TRBJ2-7, reads EAGVAQSPRYKIIEKRQSVAFWCNPISGHATLYWYQQILGQGPKLLIQFQNNGVVDDSQLPKDRFSAERLKGVDSTLKIQPAKLEDSAVYLCASSLQRGASGGKVLQYFGPGTRLTVT.

This clonotype has just a few counts. The gene calls are TRBV7-2 and TRBJ2-1; D is ambiguous. Looked up from germline, CDR1 is SGHTA and CDR2 is FQGNSA. This CDR3 spans 12 amino acids. V shed 1 base and J shed 10 bases, with 8 bases lying between them. The CDR3 nucleotides read TGTGCCAGCAGCTTAGTACTATCAGAGCAGTTCTTC. It yields the protein CASSLVLSEQFF.

The chain couples TRBV20-1 to TRBJ2-7; no reliable D call. This CDR3 spans 12 amino acids. Trimming took 0 bases from V and 7 from J, leaving 10 bases between them. Germline CDR1 DFQATT, CDR2 SNEGSKA (reference sequence). Here the CDR3 DNA reads TGCAGTGCTAGAGATAACTGGGAAGAGCAGTACTTC. As protein: CSARDNWEEQYF.

CDR3 residues: CSVNRDYEQYF. The CDR3 DNA sequence: TGCAGCGTTAACAGGGACTACGAGCAGTACTTC. This rearrangement joins TRBV29-1 to TRBJ2-7; perhaps TRBD1 as D (6 bases). The CDR3 covers 11 residues. The germline V gene encodes CDR1 SQVTM and CDR2 ANQGSEA. The V gene lost 5 bases and the J gene lost 3 bases, with 8 bases spanning the gap.

This clonotype was seen a handful of times. The gene calls are TRBV20-1 and TRBJ1-3; a weak D match, TRBD1 (6 bases). The germline V gene encodes CDR1 DFQATT and CDR2 SNEGSKA (reference sequence). This CDR3 is 13 amino acids long. Trimming took 6 bases from V and 2 from J, leaving 11 bases between them. This chain's CDR3 is CSAQDSPGNTIYF. The DNA for the CDR3 is TGCAGTGCCCAGGACAGCCCTGGAAACACCATATATTTT.

This clonotype appeared many times. The genes are TRBV4-3 and TRBJ2-7, with D perhaps matching TRBD1 or TRBD2 (5 bases each). This CDR3 has 15 residues. Germline values: CDR1 LGHNA, CDR2 YSLEER. V lost 4 bases and J 7 bases, leaving 20 bases between the germline ends. Written as DNA, the CDR3 is TGCGCCAGCAGCCTTCGGGACGGCGCGCTATATGAGCAGTACTTC. It is translated as CASSLRDGALYEQYF.

The sample holds a few counts of this clonotype. The rearrangement joins TRBV7-2 to TRBJ2-7; 8 bases are shared with TRBD1. There are 15 residues in the CDR3. In germline, CDR1 is SGHTA, CDR2 FQGNSA. Trimming took 5 bases from V and 2 from J; bases not matched to a gene: 8. The chain's CDR3 is CASSDVDRGTYEQYF. CDR3 in DNA: TGTGCCAGCAGCGATGTAGACAGGGGTACCTACGAGCAGTACTTC.

This clonotype was seen at least ten times. The chain recombines TRBV28 with TRBJ2-7; no definite D call. The ends were cut back, 7 bases at V and 1 base at J, with 14 bases in the middle. The CDR3 runs to 14 residues. CDR1 and CDR2 from the germline V gene are MDHEN and SYDVKM. CDR3 protein: CASNPLHKSYEQYF. DNA of the CDR3: TGTGCCAGCAACCCCCTACACAAGTCCTACGAGCAGTACTTC.

This clonotype was detected a few times. The chain couples TRBV15 to TRBJ2-7; TRBD2 aligns across 8 bases. The CDR3 contains 17 residues. Germline V gene sequence: CDR1 LNHNV, CDR2 YYDKDF (reference sequence). V dropped 0 bases and J dropped 2; count of bases not matched to a gene: 9. CDR3 protein: CATSRDEPSGFTYEQYF. The CDR3 DNA is TGTGCCACCAGCAGAGATGAGCCTAGCGGGTTTACCTACGAGCAGTACTTC.

The sample holds a few counts of this clonotype. This chain joins TRBV29-1 and TRBJ2-7; 7 nucleotides align to TRBD1. The CDR3 extends over 12 amino acids. V lost 3 bases to trimming and J lost 4 bases; unmatched junction nucleotides: 3. The germline V gene has CDR1 SQVTM and CDR2 ANQGSEA. The CDR3 region has the DNA TGCAGCGTTGATGCAGGGGGATACGAGCAGTACTTC. As protein: CSVDAGGYEQYF.

The CDR3 here is CASSWGGTGLRGYTF. The CDR3 DNA is TGTGCCAGCAGTTGGGGCGGGACAGGGCTACGGGGCTACACCTTC. This chain joins TRBV27 and TRBJ1-2; 9 bases match TRBD1. CDR3 size: 15 residues. The V and J ends lost 4 bases and 8 bases, in that order; junction bases with no gene match: 11. CDR1 is MNHEY, CDR2 SMNVEV, per germline (reference sequence).